The 30 T cell receptor beta chains presented below share a single source sample, sequenced in a study of blood T cell repertoires in COVID-19. TCRdb's table, derived via immunoSEQ multiplex PCR, lists solely in-frame clones and lacks some. Seen here are roughly 59,000 clones, roughly 80% observed once, and the top ten hold around 9.7%. The specimen sequenced was peripheral blood. The receptors shown here come from a human donor in a cohort sampled during active COVID-19.

CDR3 bases: TGTGCCAGCAGCCCGACGAATCCCCAGGGGTATGAGCAGTTCTTC. It encodes CASSPTNPQGYEQFF. The chain combines TRBV9 with TRBJ2-1, with D possibly being TRBD1 (6 bases). The CDR3 covers 15 residues. From germline, CDR1 is SGDLS and CDR2 YYNGEE. Deletions cut 4 bases from V and 8 bases from J, with 19 bases between.

This chain connects TRBV23-1 to TRBJ1-2; 8 nucleotides match TRBD1. TRBV23-1 qualifies as an ORF whose function is uncertain. V gave up 0 bases and J gave up 7 bases; unmatched junction bases: 7. CDR3 length: 15 residues. The CDR3: CASSQSKTGAAGYTF. The CDR3, as DNA: TGCGCCAGCAGTCAATCGAAGACAGGGGCGGCTGGCTACACCTTC.

The chain employs TRBV7-2 and TRBJ2-7; 9 bases map to TRBD2. Germline assignment: CDR1 SGHTA and CDR2 FQGNSA. The CDR3 runs to 15 residues. With 3 bases clipped from V and 4 bases from J, the junction kept 7 bases outside the gene matches. In nucleotides, the CDR3 is TGTGCCAGCAGCTTTGTAGCGGGAGTACTATACGAGCAGTACTTC. Amino acids: CASSFVAGVLYEQYF.

The genes are TRBV3-1 (or the pseudogene TRBV3-2) and TRBJ1-3; 8 bases map to TRBD1. V lost 4 bases, J lost 0 bases, and 14 bases stayed unmatched. Germline V gives CDR1 LGHDT, CDR2 YNNKEL (reference sequence). CDR3 length equals 19 residues. The CDR3 DNA follows: TGTGCCAGCAGCCCGCCGGGACAGGTAATCCGGAGCTCTGGAAACACCATATATTTT. Translating it yields CASSPPGQVIRSSGNTIYF.

V is TRBV19 and J is TRBJ2-1; no clear D gene. Looked up from germline, CDR1 is LNHDA and CDR2 is SQIVND (reference sequence). Trimming took 3 bases from V and 1 from J, leaving 7 bases between them. This CDR3 spans 14 amino acids. The DNA of the CDR3 is TGTGCCAGTAGTATCCCAGGATCCTACAATGAGCAGTTCTTC. This encodes CASSIPGSYNEQFF.

The chain carries TRBV5-6 and TRBJ2-5; a possible D gene is TRBD1 (7 bases). The CDR3 length is 16 residues. V lost 5 bases to trimming and J lost 2 bases, with 19 bases between them. CDR1 is SGHDT, CDR2 YYEEEE, per germline. The CDR3 nucleotides read TGTGCCAGCAGGATGGCGCCAGGGGGAGGACAAGAGACCCAGTACTTC. Its protein is CASRMAPGGGQETQYF.

The chain has TRBV6-4 and TRBJ2-7; 9 positions agree with TRBD1. V was clipped by 0 bases and J by 6 bases; unmatched bases: 0. CDR3 length: 13 residues. Germline V lookup: CDR1 MRHNA, CDR2 SNTAGT. The CDR3 coding sequence is TGTGCCAGCAGTGACTCGGACAGGGGCGAGCAGTACTTC. Its translation: CASSDSDRGEQYF.

The rearrangement joins TRBV5-1 to TRBJ2-7; TRBD1 matches at 9 bases. The junction had 7 bases not matched to a gene; V was cut back by 4 bases and J by 5 bases. This CDR3 is built from 14 residues. Germline CDR1 and CDR2: SGHRS and YFSETQ. The CDR3 nucleotides are TGCGCCAGCAGCCCCAGACAGGGGGAGGACGAGCAGTACTTC. Translating it yields CASSPRQGEDEQYF.

The V call is TRBV7-2, the J call TRBJ1-4, with D unclear. The CDR3 is made up of 14 amino acids. CDR1 SGHTA and CDR2 FQGNSA come from the germline V gene. V was pared by 5 bases and J by 4 bases, with 11 bases between. The CDR3 sequence is CASSLLIGNEKLFF. The CDR3 region has the DNA TGTGCCAGCAGCCTACTTATCGGTAATGAAAAACTGTTTTTT.

This chain uses TRBV19 with TRBJ2-7; D unresolved. V was clipped by 3 bases and J by 9 bases, with 15 bases between them. The CDR3 covers 13 residues. Germline values: CDR1 LNHDA, CDR2 SQIVND (reference sequence). The CDR3 DNA follows: TGTGCCAGTAGTATGGTCTTATACGATAGGCAGTACTTC. This translates into CASSMVLYDRQYF.

The chain is built from TRBV4-2 and TRBJ2-5; 8 bases line up with TRBD2. The CDR3 has 15 amino acids. J lost 2 bases, V lost 4 bases, and 6 bases had no gene match. In germline, CDR1 is LGHNA, CDR2 YNFKEQ. The CDR3 DNA reads TGTGCCAGCAGCCGGAGTAGCGGGACTCAAGAGACCCAGTACTTC. Translated: CASSRSSGTQETQYF.

The V call is TRBV28, the J call TRBJ2-7; 8 positions agree with TRBD1. Germline V lookup: CDR1 MDHEN, CDR2 SYDVKM. J lost 3 bases, V lost 5 bases, and 15 bases had no gene match. The CDR3 has 17 amino acids. CDR3 loop: CASSLNTDREALYEQYF. The CDR3 nucleotides are TGTGCCAGCAGTCTAAATACGGACAGGGAGGCCCTCTACGAGCAGTACTTC. Together with reference TRBV28 and TRBJ2-7, the CDR3 gives the full variable domain: DVKVTQSSRYLVKRTGEKVFLECVQDMDHENMFWYRQDPGLGLRLIYFSYDVKMKEKGDIPEGYSVSREKKERFSLILESASTNQTSMYLCASSLNTDREALYEQYFGPGTRLTVT.

This chain joins TRBV9 and TRBJ2-7; 10 bases map to TRBD2. The CDR3 covers 14 residues. V was clipped by 4 bases and J by 7 bases; unmatched bases: 8. Germline V CDR1 and CDR2: SGDLS, YYNGEE. CDR3 in amino acids: CASSPTSGVREQYF. Written as DNA, the CDR3 is TGTGCCAGCAGCCCTACTAGCGGGGTTCGAGAGCAGTACTTC.

The chain employs TRBV12-5 and TRBJ2-1, with 13 nucleotides matching TRBD2. Germline CDR1 and CDR2: LGHNT and FRNRAP. CDR3 size: 18 residues. V lost 4 bases to trimming and J lost 0 bases; unmatched junction nucleotides: 6. Here the CDR3 reads CASGSGLAGERSYNEQFF. The CDR3 DNA sequence: TGTGCTAGTGGTTCCGGACTAGCGGGAGAGCGCTCCTACAATGAGCAGTTCTTC.

The chain couples TRBV11-2 to TRBJ2-7; tentative D call: TRBD1 (5 bases). The germline V gene has CDR1 SGHAT and CDR2 FQNNGV. The V end lost 2 bases, the J end lost 1 base, and 9 bases lay between the germline ends. This CDR3 comprises 14 residues. The CDR3 sequence is CASSLSPGSYEQYF. For the CDR3, the DNA is TGTGCCAGCAGCTTATCGCCAGGGTCCTACGAGCAGTACTTC.

Comment on this clone: At the DNA level, this CDR3 is encoded by other sequences in the same sample as well. This chain links TRBV5-1 with TRBJ1-2, with D maybe TRBD1 (5 bases). Per germline, CDR1 SGHRS and CDR2 YFSETQ. Trimming cost V 0 bases and J 2 bases, with 11 bases left between them. This CDR3 contains 15 residues. CDR3 DNA sequence: TGCGCCAGCAGCTTGGCTGACAGAAACAACTATGGCTACACCTTC. Translating it yields CASSLADRNNYGYTF.

CDR3 amino acids: CASSSTDGGRVDEQFF. The DNA of the CDR3 is TGTGCCAGCAGCTCGACTGACGGCGGGAGGGTGGATGAGCAGTTCTTC. The genes are TRBV7-3 and TRBJ2-1, with 9 bases identical to TRBD2. The germline CDR1 and CDR2 sequences are SGHTA and FQGTGA. J was trimmed by 8 bases and V by 4 bases; bases with no gene match: 12. The CDR3 length is 16 residues.

The V and J genes are TRBV6-2 or TRBV6-3 and TRBJ2-2; 8 bases are shared with TRBD2. Germline assignment: CDR1 MNHEY and CDR2 SVGEGT. The V segment lost 2 bases and the J segment 11 bases; nucleotides outside the gene matches: 13. The CDR3 is 16 amino acids. The CDR3 bases are TGTGCCAGCAGTTACCCAGCCCAAGGGAGCGGGAGAGAGCTGTTTTTT. Translating gives CASSYPAQGSGRELFF.

The CDR3 bases are TGTGCCAGCAGGAAGACAGAAAATGAGCAGTTCTTC. This encodes CASRKTENEQFF. V usage is TRBV12-1 and J usage is TRBJ2-1; the table's D call, TRBD1, has no DNA check behind it. TRBV12-1 is classified as a pseudogene. CDR3 length: 12 amino acids.

The table lists this clone with a count of one. This chain connects TRBV11-2 to TRBJ1-2; weak D call: TRBD1 (6 bases). CDR1 and CDR2 (germline): SGHAT, FQNNGV. V shed 3 bases and J shed 3 bases, with 11 bases lying between them. The CDR3 extends over 14 amino acids. The CDR3 region has the DNA TGTGCCAGCAGCTTGGGACATCTTGACTATGGCTACACCTTC. Its translation is CASSLGHLDYGYTF.

In its sample, this clone ranks as medium-sized. The chain uses TRBV10-3 and TRBJ2-7; no reliable D call. The CDR3 is 11 amino acids. CDR1 and CDR2 (germline): ENHRY, SYGVKD. V was trimmed by 10 bases and J by 9 bases, leaving 16 bases between them. This CDR3 reads CATAGGTTQYF. CDR3 nucleotide sequence: TGTGCCACTGCTGGCGGCACCACGCAGTACTTC.

The CDR3 reads CASSKFQYNEQFF. The CDR3 DNA sequence: TGTGCCAGCAGCAAATTCCAGTACAATGAGCAGTTCTTC. The J gene is TRBJ2-1, the V gene TRBV21-1; TRBD1 is the table's D call and was not checked against the DNA. TRBV21-1 has pseudogene status. The CDR3 sequence is 13 residues long.

The chain couples TRBV24-1 to TRBJ2-7; 8 bases map to TRBD1. The germline V gene has CDR1 KGHDR and CDR2 SFDVKD. CDR3 length: 15 residues. Unmatched junction bases numbered 10, after V lost 4 bases and J lost 6 bases. This CDR3 reads CATSEAGTGSGEQYF. The CDR3 DNA reads TGTGCCACCAGTGAGGCCGGGACAGGTTCGGGCGAGCAGTACTTC.

This chain connects TRBV14 to TRBJ2-1; 14 bases are a match to TRBD2. J was trimmed by 0 bases and V by 8 bases; bases with no gene match: 12. The CDR3 covers 19 residues. Germline-derived CDR1 and CDR2 are SGHDN and FVKESK. The CDR3 DNA reads as TGTGCCAGCCCGAGACTAGCGGGAGGGTCCCGTTCCTCCTACAATGAGCAGTTCTTC. Translating it yields CASPRLAGGSRSSYNEQFF.

The rearrangement joins TRBV7-8 to TRBJ2-7, with TRBD1 matching 11 bases. Germline CDR1 and CDR2: SGHVS and FQNEAQ. Losses at the gene ends were 8 bases for V and 4 bases for J; bases not matched to a gene: 1. The CDR3 sequence is 12 residues long. The CDR3 DNA is TGTGCCAGCGGACAGGGGGCGTACGAGCAGTACTTC. Protein: CASGQGAYEQYF. Filled out from reference TRBV7-8 and TRBJ2-7, the complete variable domain reads GAGVSQSPRYKVAKRGQDVALRCDPISGHVSLFWYQQALGQGPEFLTYFQNEAQLDKSGLPSDRFFAERPEGSVSTLKIQRTQQEDSAVYLCASGQGAYEQYFGPGTRLTVT.

V and J are TRBV19 and TRBJ2-3; D is possibly TRBD2 (6 bases). Between the trimmed V and J ends, which lost 6 bases and 6 bases, there was a span of 10 bases. The germline V gene encodes CDR1 LNHDA and CDR2 SQIVND (reference sequence). The CDR3 is 12 amino acids. In DNA form, the CDR3 reads TGTGCCAGTAGACAGAGCGGGGATACGCAGTATTTT. Translation gives CASRQSGDTQYF.

The gene calls are TRBV15 and TRBJ2-1; D not resolved. V was trimmed by 0 bases and J by 0 bases, leaving 12 bases between them. CDR1 is LNHNV and CDR2 is YYDKDF in the germline V gene (reference sequence). There are 17 residues in the CDR3. The CDR3 here is CATSRDYGGNSYNEQFF. CDR3 DNA sequence: TGTGCCACCAGCAGAGATTACGGCGGAAACTCCTACAATGAGCAGTTCTTC.

The V and J genes are TRBV28 and TRBJ2-2; TRBD2 matches 11 bases. Trimming cost V 5 bases and J 4 bases; bases outside gene matches: 3. The germline CDR1 and CDR2 sequences are MDHEN and SYDVKM. The CDR3 consists of 15 residues. The CDR3 bases are TGTGCCAGCAGTCTAGCGGGAGGTGTCACCGGGGAGCTGTTTTTT. Protein sequence: CASSLAGGVTGELFF.

The genes are TRBV21-1 and TRBJ2-7; the table's TRBD2 call for D was not verified on the DNA. TRBV21-1 is flagged as a pseudogene. The CDR3 is made up of 16 amino acids. CDR3 residues: CASSRIGTSGAYEQYF. The DNA of the CDR3 is TGTGCCAGCAGCAGGATCGGGACTAGCGGAGCCTACGAGCAGTACTTC.

This rearrangement joins TRBV18 to TRBJ2-5, with D possibly matching TRBD2 (5 bases). Trimming stripped 4 bases from V and 5 bases from J, with 11 bases between. Looked up from germline, CDR1 is KGHSH and CDR2 is LQKENI. This CDR3 has 13 amino acids. The CDR3 here is CASSQDLWETQYF. The CDR3 DNA sequence: TGTGCCAGCTCACAGGACTTGTGGGAGACCCAGTACTTC.